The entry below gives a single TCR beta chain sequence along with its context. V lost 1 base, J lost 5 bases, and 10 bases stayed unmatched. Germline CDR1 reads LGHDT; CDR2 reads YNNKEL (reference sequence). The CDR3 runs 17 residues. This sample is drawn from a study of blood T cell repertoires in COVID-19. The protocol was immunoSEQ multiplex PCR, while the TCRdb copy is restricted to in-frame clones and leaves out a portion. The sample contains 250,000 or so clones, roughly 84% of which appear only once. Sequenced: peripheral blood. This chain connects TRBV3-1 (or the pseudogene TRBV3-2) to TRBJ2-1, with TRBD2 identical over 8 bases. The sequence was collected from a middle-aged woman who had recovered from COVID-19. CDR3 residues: CASSQALITGGHNEQFF. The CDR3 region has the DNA TGTGCCAGCAGCCAAGCCCTCATCACGGGGGGGCACAATGAGCAGTTCTTC.